The 19 T cell receptor beta chains reported below all come from one sample, sequenced in a study of response to subunit inactivated influenza vaccine. TCRdb re-analysed the RT-PCR reads in MiXCR, keeping a single row per CDR3 protein. The sample carries about 160,000 distinct CDR3 sequences, about 10% recorded once. This sample comprised CD8+ T cells sorted from PBMCs, obtained about 24 months after vaccination. These receptors were obtained from a man aged 50-75 years who received an inactivated influenza vaccine.

This clonotype occurred a few times. J is TRBJ1-1 and V is TRBV20-1; D not certain. Trimming pared 3 bases from V and 7 bases from J, leaving 18 bases between. CDR1 is DFQATT and CDR2 is SNEGSKA in the germline V gene (reference sequence). The CDR3 spans 14 residues. The CDR3 bases are TGCAGTGCTAGCTTTCCACAGAAGGACTTTGAAGCTTTCTTT. Its protein is CSASFPQKDFEAFF.

This rearrangement joins TRBV5-5 to TRBJ2-2; D is uncertain. Germline values: CDR1 SGHKS, CDR2 YYEKEE (reference sequence). This CDR3 has 16 amino acids. V lost 2 bases, J lost 3 bases, and 14 bases lay in between. The chain's CDR3 is CASSFRNYSYTGELFF. The DNA for the CDR3 is TGTGCCAGCAGCTTCCGGAACTATTCTTACACCGGGGAGCTGTTTTTT.

The chain employs TRBV6-2 or TRBV6-3 and TRBJ2-7, with a possible D match to TRBD1 (5 bases). The CDR3 spans 14 residues. V was cut by 4 bases and J by 2 bases, with 12 bases left in between. Germline V gene data show CDR1 as MNHEY and CDR2 as SVGEGT. The CDR3 loop reads CASSLSRVAYEQYF. The CDR3 region has the DNA TGTGCCAGCAGTTTATCCAGGGTCGCCTACGAGCAGTACTTC.

The chain has TRBV4-2 and TRBJ2-1, with D unclear. The CDR3 is 18 residues long. The V gene's germline CDR1 is LGHNA and CDR2 YNFKEQ. V lost 4 bases and J 7 bases, leaving 26 bases between the germline ends. The DNA of the CDR3 is TGTGCCAGCAGCCCTCCAAGTGGATGGAACATCTCCGTTAATGAGCAGTTCTTC. It yields the protein CASSPPSGWNISVNEQFF.

The V call is TRBV4-2, the J call TRBJ1-1, with D perhaps TRBD1 (5 bases). Between the trimmed V and J ends, which lost 3 bases and 5 bases, there was a span of 16 bases. CDR3 length equals 15 residues. Per germline, CDR1 LGHNA and CDR2 YNFKEQ. The CDR3: CASSQGTQPGTEAFF. For the CDR3, the DNA is TGTGCCAGCAGCCAGGGGACCCAACCGGGGACTGAAGCTTTCTTT.

This clonotype was picked up many times. The chain has TRBV15 and TRBJ2-2; D call uncertain. The V gene lost 6 bases and the J gene lost 3 bases, with 5 bases spanning the gap. The CDR3 has 12 residues. Germline CDR1 is LNHNV and CDR2 is YYDKDF (reference sequence). The CDR3, as DNA: TGTGCCACCAGGGCGGACACCGGGGAGCTGTTTTTT. Protein product: CATRADTGELFF.

J is TRBJ2-5 and V is TRBV12-3 or TRBV12-4; D unresolved. The ends were cut back, 5 bases at V and 1 base at J, with 11 bases in the middle. CDR3 length: 14 amino acids. CDR3 bases: TGTGCCAGCAGTCCCGTGGACCCCCAAGAGACCCAGTACTTC. Amino acids: CASSPVDPQETQYF.

The chain combines TRBV10-3 with TRBJ1-5; 9 bases are a match to TRBD1. Germline CDR1 and CDR2: ENHRY and SYGVKD. V lost 10 bases, J lost 5 bases, and 6 bases stayed unmatched. The CDR3 contains 13 residues. In DNA, the CDR3 is TGTGCCACCAGGACAGGGGAGGATCAGCCCCAGCATTTT. Protein product: CATRTGEDQPQHF.

A remark on this clonotype: The junction shows a germline mismatch at one end, possibly a read error. The chain employs TRBV20-1 and TRBJ1-1, with D unresolved. The CDR3 sequence is 13 residues long. The germline V gene encodes CDR1 DFQATT and CDR2 SNEGSKA (reference sequence). CDR3 in amino acids: CSATRGLNTQAFF. The CDR3 region has the DNA TGCAGTGCTACTAGAGGCCTGAACACTCAAGCTTTCTTT.

This clonotype has just a few counts. The chain recombines TRBV9 with TRBJ2-3, with unresolved D. The ends were cut back, 0 bases at V and 2 bases at J, with 7 bases in the middle. The CDR3 has 14 residues. Germline V gene lookup returns CDR1 SGDLS and CDR2 YYNGEE. The CDR3, as DNA: TGTGCCAGCAGCGTAGACGGGCTCACAGATACGCAGTATTTT. Translated: CASSVDGLTDTQYF.

Turning to this clonotype: This could be a read error, since a much larger clone is one nucleotide away. The chain joins TRBV24-1 to TRBJ2-3, with D tentatively TRBD1 (5 bases). The CDR3 is 15 residues long. Germline V CDR1 and CDR2: KGHDR, SFDVKD. CDR3 in DNA: TGTGCCGCCAGTGATTCACGACAGCTCACAGATACGCAGTATTTT. The encoded protein is CAASDSRQLTDTQYF.

This chain links TRBV27 with TRBJ2-7, with 7 bases that match TRBD1. The CDR3 covers 14 residues. The V segment lost 6 bases and the J segment 3 bases; nucleotides outside the gene matches: 8. Germline V gene lookup returns CDR1 MNHEY and CDR2 SMNVEV (reference sequence). CDR3 loop: CASRPTGLGYEQYF. The CDR3 DNA is TGTGCCAGCAGACCGACAGGGTTAGGCTACGAGCAGTACTTC.

This clonotype was picked up many times. CDR3 sequence (DNA): TGTGCCAGCAGTTTAAGTGCAGGGGGCTACGAGCAGTACTTC. Translating gives CASSLSAGGYEQYF. The chain joins TRBV27 to TRBJ2-7; 7 nucleotides line up with TRBD1. Losses at the gene ends were 2 bases for V and 3 bases for J; bases not matched to a gene: 4. Germline loops: CDR1 MNHEY, CDR2 SMNVEV (reference sequence). This CDR3 has 14 residues.

The CDR3 region is CASSFRSGGAYNEQFF. The CDR3, as DNA: TGTGCCAGCAGCTTTCGCTCCGGGGGGGCTTACAATGAGCAGTTCTTC. This chain links TRBV7-9 with TRBJ2-1; TRBD2 matches 8 bases. CDR3 length equals 16 residues. CDR1 and CDR2 (germline): SEHNR, FQNEAQ (reference sequence). J gave up 4 bases and V 3 bases, and 8 bases lay outside the gene matches.

The CDR3 sequence: CASSPAYSPRSGELFF. DNA for the CDR3: TGTGCCAGCAGCCCTGCGTATTCTCCCAGGTCCGGGGAGCTGTTTTTT. The chain couples TRBV12-3 or TRBV12-4 to TRBJ2-2; D unclear. Trimming pared 6 bases from V and 6 bases from J, leaving 20 bases between. CDR3 length equals 16 residues.

This clonotype was observed at least ten times. The rearrangement links TRBV6-5 to TRBJ2-7; 9 bases match TRBD1. CDR3 length: 15 residues. Germline trimming cut 5 bases from V and 5 bases from J; bases unmatched to any gene: 10. Germline V gene data show CDR1 as MNHEY and CDR2 as SVGAGI. The CDR3: CASSLPRTGVHEQYF. The DNA for the CDR3 is TGTGCCAGCAGTCTACCCCGGACAGGGGTCCACGAGCAGTACTTC.

This rearrangement joins TRBV20-1 to TRBJ1-5, with 12 bases lining up with TRBD1. The CDR3 spans 19 residues. The junction had 11 bases not matched to a gene; V was cut back by 0 bases and J by 2 bases. The germline CDR1 and CDR2 sequences are DFQATT and SNEGSKA (reference sequence). This CDR3 is CSARDWGTGGAYGNQPQHF. The CDR3 region has the DNA TGCAGTGCTAGAGATTGGGGGACAGGGGGCGCTTATGGCAATCAGCCCCAGCATTTT.

This clonotype was seen repeatedly, ten times or more. The CDR3 spells CASSSSDRPIAGELFF. The DNA for the CDR3 is TGTGCCAGCAGCTCGTCGGACAGGCCTATAGCCGGGGAGCTGTTTTTT. V usage is TRBV7-9 and J usage is TRBJ2-2, with 7 bases lining up with TRBD1. The CDR3 has 16 amino acids. Trimming at V came to 4 bases and at J to 6 bases, leaving 11 bases not matched to a gene. Germline V gene sequence: CDR1 SEHNR, CDR2 FQNEAQ (reference sequence). Full variable domain (outside the CDR3, taken from reference TRBV7-9 and TRBJ2-2): DTGVSQNPRHKITKRGQNVTFRCDPISEHNRLYWYRQTLGQGPEFLTYFQNEAQLEKSRLLSDRFSAERPKGSFSTLEIQRTEQGDSAMYLCASSSSDRPIAGELFFGEGSRLTVL.

This clonotype came up a few times. V is TRBV9 and J is TRBJ2-5; 7 bases fit TRBD1. From germline, CDR1 is SGDLS and CDR2 YYNGEE. V gave up 3 bases and J gave up 2 bases; unmatched junction bases: 10. This CDR3 is 16 amino acids long. This chain's CDR3 is CASSEQGTPGQETQYF. The CDR3, as DNA: TGTGCCAGCAGCGAACAGGGGACCCCGGGGCAAGAGACCCAGTACTTC.